The 13 T cell receptor beta chains reported below all come from one sample, sequenced in a study of T cells in Graves' hyperthyroidism and ophthalmopathy. Researchers took RNA transcripts and amplified the TCR beta CDR3 regions from them. A first-round RT-PCR of the TCR CDR3 used the HTBI primer set. MiXCR, run by TCRdb on the multiplex PCR reads, gives a single entry per CDR3 protein. The data hold over 350,000 distinct CDR3 sequences, with approximately 15% observed a single time. Sequences were obtained from blood. The receptors here all came from a man aged 18 to 30 with Graves' ophthalmopathy.

This clonotype was detected many times. Written as DNA, the CDR3 is TGCGCCAGCAGCTTTAGCGGGAGGGCCTTGGACACCGGGGAGCTGTTTTTT. Protein product: CASSFSGRALDTGELFF. V is TRBV5-1 and J is TRBJ2-2, with TRBD2 matching over 11 bases. The trim removed 2 bases at V and 3 bases at J, leaving 6 bases unmatched. The CDR3 is 17 amino acids. Germline values: CDR1 SGHRS, CDR2 YFSETQ.

This clonotype appeared a few times. The V call is TRBV5-1, the J call TRBJ2-2, with 7 bases lining up with TRBD1. Germline CDR1 and CDR2: SGHRS and YFSETQ. The CDR3 totals 16 residues. The junction had 7 bases not matched to a gene; V was cut back by 1 base and J by 4 bases. CDR3 in DNA: TGCGCCAGCAGCTTGAGGGGGCCCTCGGGCACCGGGGAGCTGTTTTTT. This sequence encodes CASSLRGPSGTGELFF.

This clonotype was counted a single time. The rearrangement joins TRBV10-1 to TRBJ2-1, with 7 nucleotides matching TRBD2. Germline V lookup: CDR1 WNHNN, CDR2 SYGVQD (reference sequence). The CDR3 consists of 15 residues. Trimming cost V 2 bases and J 2 bases; bases outside gene matches: 3. The CDR3 nucleotides read TGCGCCAGCAGTGAGGTGGGGACTACCTACAATGAGCAGTTCTTC. Translated, it gives CASSEVGTTYNEQFF.

The chain uses TRBV10-3 and TRBJ2-7, with a weak D call TRBD2 (6 bases). Between the trimmed V and J ends, which lost 4 bases and 6 bases, there was a span of 13 bases. Per the germline V gene, CDR1 is ENHRY and CDR2 is SYGVKD. The CDR3 has 13 amino acids. CDR3 nucleotide sequence: TGTGCCATCAGTGGGTTTAGCGGCCGCGAGCAGTACTTC. As protein: CAISGFSGREQYF.

Comment on this clonotype: One end of the junction is discordant with germline, which a read error may explain. This chain joins TRBV29-1 and TRBJ1-1, with D possibly TRBD1 on 6 matching bases. CDR1 and CDR2 from the germline V gene are SQVTM and ANQGSEA. CDR3 length: 13 amino acids. CDR3 protein: CSVTGQRNTEALF. CDR3 DNA sequence: TGCAGCGTAACCGGACAGAGAAACACTGAAGCTCTCTTT.

This clonotype was observed a few times. J is TRBJ1-2 and V is TRBV19, with TRBD1 as a possible D gene (6 bases). The germline V gene encodes CDR1 LNHDA and CDR2 SQIVND (reference sequence). Trimming stripped 3 bases from V and 5 bases from J, with 13 bases between. The CDR3 is 14 residues long. The CDR3 region is CASSMDSSYYGYTF. CDR3 DNA: TGTGCCAGTAGTATGGACAGTTCTTATTATGGCTACACCTTC.

This rearrangement joins TRBV12-3 or TRBV12-4 to TRBJ2-7; D might be TRBD1 (5 bases). V lost 2 bases, J lost 4 bases, and 12 bases lay in between. The CDR3 length is 14 residues. CDR3 protein: CASSLQGGRYEQYF. In nucleotides, the CDR3 is TGTGCCAGCAGTTTACAGGGCGGTCGATACGAGCAGTACTTC.

This clonotype was counted ten times or more. The chain couples TRBV13 to TRBJ1-5; D is unresolved. The CDR3 runs 14 residues. Germline CDR1 PRHDT, CDR2 FYEKMQ (reference sequence). The V end was cut by 0 bases, the J end by 5 bases, with 8 bases between. CDR3 amino acids: CASSLGRRDQPQHF. Here the CDR3 DNA reads TGTGCCAGCAGCTTAGGCAGGAGAGATCAGCCCCAGCATTTT. Together with reference TRBV13 and TRBJ1-5, the CDR3 gives the full variable domain: AAGVIQSPRHLIKEKRETATLKCYPIPRHDTVYWYQQGPGQDPQFLISFYEKMQSDKGSIPDRFSAQQFSDYHSELNMSSLELGDSALYFCASSLGRRDQPQHFGDGTRLSIL.

The V gene is TRBV5-8, the J gene TRBJ2-7, with TRBD2 as a possible D gene (6 bases). The CDR3 runs to 17 residues. The germline CDR1 and CDR2 sequences are SGHTS and YDEGEE. Trimming removed 0 bases at V and 1 base at J, with 17 bases between. The CDR3 coding sequence is TGTGCCAGCAGCTTGGGAATCGGAGGGAGCGTTTCCTACGAGCAGTACTTC. Protein: CASSLGIGGSVSYEQYF.

This clonotype was counted at least ten times. V usage is TRBV6-2 or TRBV6-3 and J usage is TRBJ2-7; TRBD2 agrees at 13 bases. The trim removed 5 bases at V and 3 bases at J, leaving 7 bases unmatched. This CDR3 has 16 amino acids. Germline values: CDR1 MNHEY, CDR2 SVGEGT. CDR3 DNA sequence: TGTGCCAGCAGTCGCTCCGGGACTAGCGGGGACTACGAGCAGTACTTC. It codes for CASSRSGTSGDYEQYF.

This clonotype was observed at least ten times. The chain combines TRBV4-1 with TRBJ2-7; 7 bases fit TRBD2. With 3 bases clipped from V and 3 bases from J, the junction kept 8 bases outside the gene matches. Germline CDR1 reads MGHRA; CDR2 reads YSYEKL. This CDR3 spans 15 amino acids. The CDR3 here is CASSHGGEGRYEQYF. Here the CDR3 DNA reads TGCGCCAGCAGCCATGGGGGGGAAGGGCGCTACGAGCAGTACTTC.

This clonotype appeared many times. The chain couples TRBV2 to TRBJ1-2, with 7 nucleotides matching TRBD1. CDR1 and CDR2 from the germline V gene are SNHLY and FYNNEI. The junction had 5 bases not matched to a gene; V was cut back by 1 base and J by 3 bases. The CDR3 length is 15 residues. The CDR3 coding sequence is TGTGCCAGCAGTGAAGGGGGTCAGGGGGACTATGGCTACACCTTC. The encoded protein is CASSEGGQGDYGYTF.

This rearrangement joins TRBV9 to TRBJ1-2; D might be TRBD1 (5 bases). The germline V gene encodes CDR1 SGDLS and CDR2 YYNGEE. The CDR3 totals 14 residues. V lost 5 bases to trimming and J lost 7 bases, with 18 bases between them. CDR3 sequence reads: CASSDRVQGAGYTF. CDR3 coding DNA: TGTGCCAGCAGTGACCGGGTTCAGGGCGCTGGCTACACCTTC.